This T cell receptor (beta chain) was sequenced for a study of blood T cell repertoires in COVID-19. Study context: Sample material is recorded as cDNA or gDNA derived from T cells, B-cell-depleted T cells, or PBMCs.

Study members were between about 18 and 100 years old and lived in around 24 US regions. TCRdb keeps only in-frame clones here, not all; method: immunoSEQ multiplex PCR. Among around 250,000 clones, more than 75% were seen once, and the ten largest hold about 6.9%. This clone was detected only once. The sequenced sample consisted of PBMCs or T cells enriched from blood (not recorded which). The origin of this receptor is a woman aged 45-60 years who had been exposed to COVID-19.

The DNA of the CDR3 is TGTGCCAGCAGTTTCTCCCCGCCGGGACAGATGAACACTGAAGCTTTCTTT. Translated, it gives CASSFSPPGQMNTEAFF. The chain uses TRBV28 and TRBJ1-1; 7 bases are a match to TRBD1. The CDR3 loop spans 17 amino acids. Trimming at V came to 3 bases and at J to 0 bases, leaving 10 bases not matched to a gene. Germline CDR1 reads MDHEN; CDR2 reads SYDVKM.